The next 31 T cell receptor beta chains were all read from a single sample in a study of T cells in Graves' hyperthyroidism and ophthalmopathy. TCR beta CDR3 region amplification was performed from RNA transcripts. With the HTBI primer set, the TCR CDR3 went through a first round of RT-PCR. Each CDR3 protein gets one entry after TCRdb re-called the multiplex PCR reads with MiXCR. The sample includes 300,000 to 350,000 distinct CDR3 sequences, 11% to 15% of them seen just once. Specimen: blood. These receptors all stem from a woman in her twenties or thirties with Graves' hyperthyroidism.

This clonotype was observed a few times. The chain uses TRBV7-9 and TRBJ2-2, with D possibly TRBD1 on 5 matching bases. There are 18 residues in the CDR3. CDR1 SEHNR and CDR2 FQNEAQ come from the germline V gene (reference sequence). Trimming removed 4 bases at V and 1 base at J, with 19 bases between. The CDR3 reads CASSYGALNSLNTGELFF. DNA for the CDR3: TGTGCCAGCAGCTATGGGGCCCTCAATTCCTTGAACACCGGGGAGCTGTTTTTT.

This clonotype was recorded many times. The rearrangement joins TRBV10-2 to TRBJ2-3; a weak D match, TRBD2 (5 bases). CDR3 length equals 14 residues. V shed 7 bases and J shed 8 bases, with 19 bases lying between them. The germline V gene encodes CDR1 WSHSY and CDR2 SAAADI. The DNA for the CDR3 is TGCGCCAGCACAAAACTAGATTCGATGGGTACGCAGTATTTT. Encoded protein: CASTKLDSMGTQYF.

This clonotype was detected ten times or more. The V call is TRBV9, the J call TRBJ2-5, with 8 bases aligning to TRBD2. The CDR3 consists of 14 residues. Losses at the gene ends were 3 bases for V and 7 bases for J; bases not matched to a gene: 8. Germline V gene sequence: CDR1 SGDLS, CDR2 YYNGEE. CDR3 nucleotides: TGTGCCAGCAGCGAGGGACTAGATTTAGCGACCCAGTACTTC. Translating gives CASSEGLDLATQYF.

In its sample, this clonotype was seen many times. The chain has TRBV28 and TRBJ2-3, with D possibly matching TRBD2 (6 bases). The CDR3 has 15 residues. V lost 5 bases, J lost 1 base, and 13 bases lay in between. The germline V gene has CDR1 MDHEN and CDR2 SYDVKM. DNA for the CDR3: TGTGCCAGCAGTGCTACGTGGGGGGGCACAGATACGCAGTATTTT. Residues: CASSATWGGTDTQYF. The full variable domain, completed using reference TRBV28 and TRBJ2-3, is DVKVTQSSRYLVKRTGEKVFLECVQDMDHENMFWYRQDPGLGLRLIYFSYDVKMKEKGDIPEGYSVSREKKERFSLILESASTNQTSMYLCASSATWGGTDTQYFGPGTRLTVL.

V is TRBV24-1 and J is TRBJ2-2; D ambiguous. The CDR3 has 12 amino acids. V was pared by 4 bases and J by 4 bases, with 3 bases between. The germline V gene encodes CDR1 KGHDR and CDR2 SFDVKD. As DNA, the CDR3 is TGTGCCACCAGTGACGGCACCGGGGAGCTGTTTTTT. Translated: CATSDGTGELFF.

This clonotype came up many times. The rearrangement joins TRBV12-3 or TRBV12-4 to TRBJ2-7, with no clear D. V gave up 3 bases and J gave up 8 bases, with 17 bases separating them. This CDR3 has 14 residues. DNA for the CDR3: TGTGCCAGCAGTTTGGGTGGAGAGGTGAGGAAGCAGTACTTC. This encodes CASSLGGEVRKQYF.

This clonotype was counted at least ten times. CDR3 protein: CSTDPYEQYF. The CDR3 bases are TGCAGTACCGACCCCTACGAGCAGTACTTC. The chain uses TRBV20-1 and TRBJ2-7; D is uncertain. Germline CDR1 and CDR2: DFQATT and SNEGSKA (reference sequence). The CDR3 extends over 10 amino acids. The germline V and J ends were trimmed by 8 bases and 2 bases, with 7 bases remaining between them.

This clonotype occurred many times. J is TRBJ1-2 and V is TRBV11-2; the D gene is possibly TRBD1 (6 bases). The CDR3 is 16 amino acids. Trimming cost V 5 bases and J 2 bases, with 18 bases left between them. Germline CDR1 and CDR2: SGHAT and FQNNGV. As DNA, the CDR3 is TGTGCCAGCAGCCCACTACAGGGCTCAGCCAACTATGGCTACACCTTC. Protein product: CASSPLQGSANYGYTF. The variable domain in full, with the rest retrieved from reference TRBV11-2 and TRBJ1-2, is EAGVAQSPRYKIIEKRQSVAFWCNPISGHATLYWYQQILGQGPKLLIQFQNNGVVDDSQLPKDRFSAERLKGVDSTLKIQPAKLEDSAVYLCASSPLQGSANYGYTFGSGTRLTVV.

The CDR3, as DNA: TGTGCCTGGAGTATCGCCGGGACAGTAACTAACTATGGCTACACCTTC. Protein product: CAWSIAGTVTNYGYTF. The chain employs TRBV30 and TRBJ1-2, with 7 bases identical to TRBD1. The CDR3 totals 16 residues. V lost 2 bases to trimming and J lost 0 bases; unmatched junction nucleotides: 9. Germline V CDR1 and CDR2: GTSNPN, SVGIG (reference sequence). Full variable domain (missing parts from reference TRBV30 and TRBJ1-2): SQTIHQWPATLVQPVGSPLSLECTVEGTSNPNLYWYRQAAGRGLQLLFYSVGIGQISSEVPQNLSASRPQDRQFILSSKKLLLSDSGFYLCAWSIAGTVTNYGYTFGSGTRLTVV.

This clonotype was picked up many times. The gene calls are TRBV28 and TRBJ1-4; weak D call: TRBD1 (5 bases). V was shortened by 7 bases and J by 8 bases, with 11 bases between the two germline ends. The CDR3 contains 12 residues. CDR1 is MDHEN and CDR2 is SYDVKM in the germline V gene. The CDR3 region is CASKGRTEKLFF. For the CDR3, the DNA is TGTGCCAGCAAGGGGAGAACCGAAAAACTGTTTTTT.

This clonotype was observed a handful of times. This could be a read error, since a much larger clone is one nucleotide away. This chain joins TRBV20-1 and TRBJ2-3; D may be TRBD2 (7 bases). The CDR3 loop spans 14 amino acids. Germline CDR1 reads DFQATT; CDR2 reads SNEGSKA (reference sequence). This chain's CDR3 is CSARAGAGTDTRYF. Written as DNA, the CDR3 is TGCAGTGCCCGGGCGGGGGCTGGCACAGATACGCGGTATTTT.

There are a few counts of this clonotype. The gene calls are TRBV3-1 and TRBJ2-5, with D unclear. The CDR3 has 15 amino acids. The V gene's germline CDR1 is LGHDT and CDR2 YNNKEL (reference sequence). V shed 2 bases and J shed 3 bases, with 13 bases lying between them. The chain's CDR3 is CASSQPHTMKETQYF. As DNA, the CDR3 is TGTGCCAGCAGCCAACCCCACACAATGAAAGAGACCCAGTACTTC.

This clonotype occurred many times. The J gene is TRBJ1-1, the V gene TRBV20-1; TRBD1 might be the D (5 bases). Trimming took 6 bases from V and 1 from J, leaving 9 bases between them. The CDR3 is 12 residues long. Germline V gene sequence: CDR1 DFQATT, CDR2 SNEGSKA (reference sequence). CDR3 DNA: TGCAGTGCGCCGACAGAGAACACTGAAGCTTTCTTT. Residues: CSAPTENTEAFF.

The DNA for the CDR3 is TGTGCCAGCAGCGGGCCAACCCCCTGGGACTACGAGCAGTACTTC. Protein product: CASSGPTPWDYEQYF. The V gene is TRBV7-9, the J gene TRBJ2-7; D not certain. The germline V gene has CDR1 SEHNR and CDR2 FQNEAQ (reference sequence). The CDR3 is 15 amino acids. V was clipped by 5 bases and J by 3 bases, with 17 bases between them.

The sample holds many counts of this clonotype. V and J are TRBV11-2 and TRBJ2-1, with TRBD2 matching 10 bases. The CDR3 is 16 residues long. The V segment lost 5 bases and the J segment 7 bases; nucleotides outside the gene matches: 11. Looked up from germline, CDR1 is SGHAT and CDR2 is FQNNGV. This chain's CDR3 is CASSLPAGLASNEQFF. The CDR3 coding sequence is TGTGCCAGCAGCCTACCCGCGGGACTAGCGTCTAATGAGCAGTTCTTC.

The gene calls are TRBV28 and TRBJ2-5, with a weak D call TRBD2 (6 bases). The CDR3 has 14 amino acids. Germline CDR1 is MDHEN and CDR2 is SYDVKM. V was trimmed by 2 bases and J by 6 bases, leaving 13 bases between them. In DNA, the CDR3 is TGTGCCAGCAGTTTAGGGGCAGGGAGGAAGACCCAGTACTTC. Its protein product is CASSLGAGRKTQYF. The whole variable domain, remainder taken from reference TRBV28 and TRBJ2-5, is DVKVTQSSRYLVKRTGEKVFLECVQDMDHENMFWYRQDPGLGLRLIYFSYDVKMKEKGDIPEGYSVSREKKERFSLILESASTNQTSMYLCASSLGAGRKTQYFGPGTRLLVL.

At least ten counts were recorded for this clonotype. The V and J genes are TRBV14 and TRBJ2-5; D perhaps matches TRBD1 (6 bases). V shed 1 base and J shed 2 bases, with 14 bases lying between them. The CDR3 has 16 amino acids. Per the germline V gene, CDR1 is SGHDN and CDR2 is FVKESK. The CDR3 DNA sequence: TGTGCCAGCAGCCAAGGGTGGGGACAAAAACAAGAGACCCAGTACTTC. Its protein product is CASSQGWGQKQETQYF.

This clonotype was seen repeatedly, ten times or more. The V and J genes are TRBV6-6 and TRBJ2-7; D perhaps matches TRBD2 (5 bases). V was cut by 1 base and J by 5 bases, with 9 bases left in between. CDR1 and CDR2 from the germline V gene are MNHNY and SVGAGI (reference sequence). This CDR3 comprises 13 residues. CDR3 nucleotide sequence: TGTGCCAGCAGTTACTTGAGGGCCAACGAGCAGTACTTC. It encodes CASSYLRANEQYF.

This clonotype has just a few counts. The CDR3 nucleotides are TGTGCCAGCAGCTCCCGGACAGGGTTAAGCGGGTATACCGGGGAGCTGTTTTTT. Its protein product is CASSSRTGLSGYTGELFF. The chain is built from TRBV7-9 and TRBJ2-2; the match to TRBD1 covers 8 bases. The CDR3 is 18 residues long. Germline V gene sequence: CDR1 SEHNR, CDR2 FQNEAQ (reference sequence). V lost 4 bases, J lost 5 bases, and 15 bases stayed unmatched. Drawing the rest from reference TRBV7-9 and TRBJ2-2, the complete variable domain is DTGVSQNPRHKITKRGQNVTFRCDPISEHNRLYWYRQTLGQGPEFLTYFQNEAQLEKSRLLSDRFSAERPKGSFSTLEIQRTEQGDSAMYLCASSSRTGLSGYTGELFFGEGSRLTVL.

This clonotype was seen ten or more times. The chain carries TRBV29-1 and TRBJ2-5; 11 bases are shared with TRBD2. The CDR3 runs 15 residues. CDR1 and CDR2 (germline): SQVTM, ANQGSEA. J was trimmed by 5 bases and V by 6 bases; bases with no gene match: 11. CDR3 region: CSVLPTGTSGETQYF. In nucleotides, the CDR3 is TGCAGCGTGCTACCAACCGGGACTAGCGGCGAGACCCAGTACTTC. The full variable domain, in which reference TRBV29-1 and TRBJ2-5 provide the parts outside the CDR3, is SAVISQKPSRDICQRGTSLTIQCQVDSQVTMMFWYRQQPGQSLTLIATANQGSEATYESGFVIDKFPISRPNLTFSTLTVSNMSPEDSSIYLCSVLPTGTSGETQYFGPGTRLLVL.

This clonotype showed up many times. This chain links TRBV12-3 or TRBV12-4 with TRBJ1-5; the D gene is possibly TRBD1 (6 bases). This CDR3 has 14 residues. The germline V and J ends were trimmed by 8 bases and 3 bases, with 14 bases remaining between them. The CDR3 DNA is TGTGCCAGCCGAGAGACAGGACCCAATCAGCCCCAGCATTTT. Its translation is CASRETGPNQPQHF.

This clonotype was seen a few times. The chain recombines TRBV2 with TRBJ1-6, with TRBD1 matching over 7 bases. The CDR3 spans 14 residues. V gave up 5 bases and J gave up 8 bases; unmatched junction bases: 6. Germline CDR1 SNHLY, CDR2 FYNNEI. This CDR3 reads CASSRGTDYSPLHF. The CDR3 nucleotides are TGTGCCAGCAGTAGGGGGACAGACTATTCACCCCTCCACTTT.

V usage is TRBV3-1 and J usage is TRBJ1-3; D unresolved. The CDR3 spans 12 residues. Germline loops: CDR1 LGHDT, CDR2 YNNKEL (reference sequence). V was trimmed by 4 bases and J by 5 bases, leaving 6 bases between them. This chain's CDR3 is CASSPSRNTIYF. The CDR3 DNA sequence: TGTGCCAGCAGCCCCTCACGAAACACCATATATTTT. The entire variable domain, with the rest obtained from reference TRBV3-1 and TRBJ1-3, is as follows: DTAVSQTPKYLVTQMGNDKSIKCEQNLGHDTMYWYKQDSKKFLKIMFSYNNKELIINETVPNRFSPKSPDKAHLNLHINSLELGDSAVYFCASSPSRNTIYFGEGSWLTVV.

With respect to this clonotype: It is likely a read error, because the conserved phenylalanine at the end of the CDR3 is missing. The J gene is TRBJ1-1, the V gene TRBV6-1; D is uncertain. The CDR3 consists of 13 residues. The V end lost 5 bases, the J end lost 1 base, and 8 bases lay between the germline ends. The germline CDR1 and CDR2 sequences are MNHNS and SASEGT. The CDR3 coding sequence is TGTGCCAGCAGTCTATATTGGAACACTGAAGCTTTCCTT. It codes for CASSLYWNTEAFL.

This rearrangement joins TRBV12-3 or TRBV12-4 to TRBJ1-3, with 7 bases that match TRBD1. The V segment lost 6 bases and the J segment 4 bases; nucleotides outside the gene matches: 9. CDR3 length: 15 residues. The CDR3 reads CASSLWTGLGNTIYF. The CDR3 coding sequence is TGTGCCAGCAGCCTTTGGACAGGACTAGGAAACACCATATATTTT.

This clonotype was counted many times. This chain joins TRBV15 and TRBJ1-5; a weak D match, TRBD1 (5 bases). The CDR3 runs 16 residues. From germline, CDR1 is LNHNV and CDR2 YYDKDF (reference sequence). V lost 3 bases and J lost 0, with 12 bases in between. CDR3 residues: CATSSSVGGSNQPQHF. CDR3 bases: TGTGCCACCAGCAGTTCGGTGGGGGGTAGCAATCAGCCCCAGCATTTT. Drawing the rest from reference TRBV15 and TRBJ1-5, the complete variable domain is DAMVIQNPRYQVTQFGKPVTLSCSQTLNHNVMYWYQQKSSQAPKLLFHYYDKDFNNEADTPDNFQSRRPNTSFCFLDIRSPGLGDTAMYLCATSSSVGGSNQPQHFGDGTRLSIL.

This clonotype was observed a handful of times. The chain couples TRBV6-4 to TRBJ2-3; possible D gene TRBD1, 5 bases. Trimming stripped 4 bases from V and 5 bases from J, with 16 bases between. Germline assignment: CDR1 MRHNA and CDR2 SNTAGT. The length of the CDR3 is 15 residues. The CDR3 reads CASSASHQGGDTQYF. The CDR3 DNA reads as TGTGCCAGCAGTGCCTCTCATCAGGGCGGAGATACGCAGTATTTT.

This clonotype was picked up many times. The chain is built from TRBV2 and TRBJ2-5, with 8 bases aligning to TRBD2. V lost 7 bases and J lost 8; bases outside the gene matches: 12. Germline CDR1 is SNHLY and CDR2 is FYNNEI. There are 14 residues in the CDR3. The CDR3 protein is CASNHPLAGRTQYF. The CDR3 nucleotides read TGTGCCAGCAACCACCCGCTAGCGGGCAGAACCCAGTACTTC.

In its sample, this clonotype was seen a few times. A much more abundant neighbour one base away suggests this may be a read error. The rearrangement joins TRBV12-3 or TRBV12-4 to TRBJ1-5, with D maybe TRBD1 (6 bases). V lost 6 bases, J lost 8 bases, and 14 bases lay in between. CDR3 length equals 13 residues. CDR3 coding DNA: TGTGCCAGCAGCGACAGGTTTGAGGAGCCCCAGCATTTT. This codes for CASSDRFEEPQHF.

The CDR3 region is CAWSSGGLAKNIQYF. DNA of the CDR3: TGTGCCTGGAGTTCGGGGGGATTAGCCAAAAACATTCAGTACTTC. The genes are TRBV30 and TRBJ2-4; 7 bases are shared with TRBD2. CDR3 size: 15 residues. Germline values: CDR1 GTSNPN, CDR2 SVGIG (reference sequence). With 2 bases clipped from V and 0 bases from J, the junction kept 4 bases outside the gene matches.

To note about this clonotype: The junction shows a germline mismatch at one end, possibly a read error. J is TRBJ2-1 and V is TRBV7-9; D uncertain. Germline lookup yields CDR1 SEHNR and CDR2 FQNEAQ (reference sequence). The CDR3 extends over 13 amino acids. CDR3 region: CASSQDAQKEQSF. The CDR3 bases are TGTGCCAGCAGCCAAGACGCCCAGAAGGAGCAGTCCTTC.